Detailed here is one T cell receptor (beta chain). Trimming left V 4 bases short and J 0 bases short, with 19 bases between. The CDR3 loop spans 19 amino acids. Germline V gene sequence: CDR1 LGHNA, CDR2 YSLEER. TCRdb independently ran MiXCR on the RT-PCR reads; one entry per CDR3 protein. Of more than 550,000 distinct CDR3 sequences listed, approximately 15% are singletons. The chain uses TRBV4-3 and TRBJ2-6, with D perhaps matching TRBD2 (5 bases). Sequencing was carried out using memory CD4+ T cells from blood. The source of this sequence is a female donor in good health, serving as a healthy control. The CDR3 DNA reads TGCGCCAGCAGCCCAGAAGTAGTGAGGGCCCCCTCTGGGGCCAACGTCCTGACTTTC. Translation gives CASSPEVVRAPSGANVLTF.